A single sample is the source of the 29 T cell receptor beta chains below, sequenced in a study of blood T cell repertoires in COVID-19. Assay: immunoSEQ multiplex PCR; the TCRdb copy retains only in-frame clones and omits some. Of 100,000 to 150,000 clones in the sample, almost 80% were seen once. Sequencing used peripheral blood. All receptors derive from a human donor in a cohort sampled during active COVID-19.

This clone was observed a handful of times. This chain links TRBV19 with TRBJ1-3; D perhaps matches TRBD1 (5 bases). Germline-derived CDR1 and CDR2 are LNHDA and SQIVND (reference sequence). The V and J ends lost 5 bases and 0 bases respectively, with 11 bases between them. The CDR3 is made up of 15 amino acids. The CDR3 nucleotides are TGTGCCAGTAGTTCTGCAGGGAACTCTGGAAACACCATATATTTT. As protein: CASSSAGNSGNTIYF. The variable domain in full, completed from reference TRBV19 and TRBJ1-3, reads DGGITQSPKYLFRKEGQNVTLSCEQNLNHDAMYWYRQDPGQGLRLIYYSQIVNDFQKGDIAEGYSVSREKKESFPLTVTSAQKNPTAFYLCASSSAGNSGNTIYFGEGSWLTVV.

This clone turned up a few times. This rearrangement joins TRBV15 to TRBJ2-5; 7 bases line up with TRBD1. The CDR3 runs 15 residues. With V trimmed by 4 bases and J by 3 bases, 8 bases remained unmatched. Germline loops: CDR1 LNHNV, CDR2 YYDKDF (reference sequence). In nucleotides, the CDR3 is TGTGCCACCAGCAAACACCGGGACAGTGAAGAGACCCAGTACTTC. This encodes CATSKHRDSEETQYF.

This sequence joins TRBV6-6 and TRBJ2-1; 9 bases are shared with TRBD1. V shed 7 bases, J shed 8 bases, and the junction held 12 bases outside the gene matches. Germline loops: CDR1 MNHNY, CDR2 SVGAGI (reference sequence). The CDR3 runs to 15 residues. DNA of the CDR3: TGTGCCAGCAATGAACCGGGACAGGGTACCGATGAGCAGTTCTTC. As protein: CASNEPGQGTDEQFF.

J is TRBJ2-1 and V is TRBV7-8, with 12 nucleotides matching TRBD2. J lost 8 bases, V lost 5 bases, and 13 bases had no gene match. CDR3 size: 17 residues. CDR1 and CDR2 (germline): SGHVS, FQNEAQ. This CDR3 is CASSRRLAGVGGDEQFF. The CDR3 DNA reads as TGTGCCAGCAGCCGCCGACTAGCGGGGGTCGGTGGTGATGAGCAGTTCTTC.

On this clone: This same CDR3 is encoded by further DNA sequences in the sample. V is TRBV7-9 and J is TRBJ2-3, with 7 bases that match TRBD1. The germline V gene has CDR1 SEHNR and CDR2 FQNEAQ (reference sequence). J was trimmed by 4 bases and V by 1 base; bases with no gene match: 2. CDR3 length equals 14 residues. The CDR3 region is CASSLEGQADTQYF. The DNA for the CDR3 is TGTGCCAGCAGCTTAGAAGGACAGGCAGATACGCAGTATTTT.

The count of this clone is one. V is TRBV9 and J is TRBJ2-5; 8 bases align to TRBD1. Per the germline V gene, CDR1 is SGDLS and CDR2 is YYNGEE. V was pared by 3 bases and J by 4 bases, with 5 bases of the junction left unmatched. The CDR3 is made up of 14 amino acids. CDR3 in DNA: TGTGCCAGCAGCGAGGACAGGGTTCCAGAGACCCAGTACTTC. Amino acid sequence: CASSEDRVPETQYF.

The V call is TRBV7-3, the J call TRBJ2-1; 11 bases fit TRBD2. The CDR3 contains 16 residues. Germline V gives CDR1 SGHTA, CDR2 FQGTGA. The V and J ends lost 1 base and 6 bases, in that order; junction bases with no gene match: 5. Here the CDR3 DNA reads TGTGCCAGCAGCTTAATTTTAGCGGGAGGGGTCAATGAGCAGTTCTTC. It yields the protein CASSLILAGGVNEQFF.

This clone came up once. V usage is TRBV6-5 and J usage is TRBJ2-1; a possible D gene is TRBD2 (5 bases). Germline CDR1 and CDR2: MNHEY and SVGAGI. Deletions cut 1 base from V and 4 bases from J, with 11 bases between. The CDR3 has 15 residues. CDR3 sequence (DNA): TGTGCCAGCAGTTACTTTCTAGCTAGGTACAATGAGCAGTTCTTC. It yields the protein CASSYFLARYNEQFF.

V gene TRBV29-1 combines with J gene TRBJ1-4, with 9 positions matching TRBD1. CDR3 size: 14 residues. CDR1 SQVTM and CDR2 ANQGSEA come from the germline V gene. The junction had 8 bases not matched to a gene; V was cut back by 4 bases and J by 8 bases. CDR3 amino acids: CSVAPDRGGEKLFF. The DNA for the CDR3 is TGCAGCGTTGCACCGGACAGGGGAGGAGAAAAACTGTTTTTT.

In DNA, the CDR3 is TGTGCCAGCAGCTTAGCCGCCGGACAGGGGGCTGAAAAACTGTTTTTT. Translation: CASSLAAGQGAEKLFF. The rearrangement joins TRBV13 to TRBJ1-4; 11 nucleotides agree with TRBD1. This CDR3 spans 16 amino acids. CDR1 is PRHDT and CDR2 is FYEKMQ in the germline V gene (reference sequence). With 1 base clipped from V and 7 bases from J, the junction kept 5 bases outside the gene matches. The whole variable domain, remainder taken from reference TRBV13 and TRBJ1-4, is AAGVIQSPRHLIKEKRETATLKCYPIPRHDTVYWYQQGPGQDPQFLISFYEKMQSDKGSIPDRFSAQQFSDYHSELNMSSLELGDSALYFCASSLAAGQGAEKLFFGSGTQLSVL.

The chain combines TRBV4-3 with TRBJ1-1; 7 bases fit TRBD1. Germline V gene data show CDR1 as LGHNA and CDR2 as YSLEER. V trimming: 4 bases; J trimming: 7 bases; junction bases outside the gene matches: 15. The CDR3 runs to 16 residues. DNA for the CDR3: TGCGCCAGCAGCCCTTCAATCACCGGGACAGTCCTTGAAGCTTTCTTT. Its protein is CASSPSITGTVLEAFF.

This chain uses TRBV4-2 with TRBJ1-3, with 10 bases aligning to TRBD1. Germline CDR1 and CDR2: LGHNA and YNFKEQ. The length of the CDR3 is 17 residues. Germline trimming cut 0 bases from V and 2 bases from J; bases unmatched to any gene: 4. Written as DNA, the CDR3 is TGTGCCAGCAGCCAAGACCTGACAGGGGGCCCTGGAAACACCATATATTTT. Translated, it gives CASSQDLTGGPGNTIYF.

The V gene is TRBV6-2 or TRBV6-3, the J gene TRBJ2-1, with TRBD1 identical over 9 bases. CDR1 MNHEY and CDR2 SVGEGT come from the germline V gene. The CDR3 consists of 15 residues. With 6 bases clipped from V and 10 bases from J, the junction kept 13 bases outside the gene matches. CDR3 DNA sequence: TGTGCCAGCAGCCAGACAGGGGGACGCTGGTGGGAGCAGTTCTTC. Its protein is CASSQTGGRWWEQFF.

The chain has TRBV5-4 and TRBJ2-1; 9 nucleotides match TRBD1. Trimming took 5 bases from V and 8 from J; bases not matched to a gene: 8. The CDR3 length is 14 residues. Per germline, CDR1 SGHNT and CDR2 YYREEE (reference sequence). CDR3 loop: CASRPGQGLDEQFF. The CDR3 nucleotides read TGTGCCAGCAGGCCGGGACAGGGTTTGGATGAGCAGTTCTTC.

The rearrangement joins TRBV7-3 to TRBJ2-5; D not certain. V was cut by 0 bases and J by 2 bases, with 7 bases left in between. Germline V CDR1 and CDR2: SGHTA, FQGTGA. The CDR3 has 14 amino acids. The CDR3 nucleotides are TGTGCCAGCAGCTTAACGGGCTATCAAGAGACCCAGTACTTC. This translates into CASSLTGYQETQYF.

The chain links TRBV28 to TRBJ1-2; 8 bases map to TRBD1. Unmatched junction bases numbered 16, after V lost 6 bases and J lost 4 bases. There are 17 residues in the CDR3. Germline-derived CDR1 and CDR2 are MDHEN and SYDVKM. DNA for the CDR3: TGTGCCAGCAGCCCTTATATGCCCAGGGGGCTTCGCTATGGCTACACCTTC. Encoded protein: CASSPYMPRGLRYGYTF.

The rearrangement links TRBV7-8 to TRBJ1-3; D not resolved. The CDR3 runs 14 residues. With 3 bases removed from V and 0 bases from J, the gap between germline ends came to 6 bases. CDR1 is SGHVS, CDR2 FQNEAQ, per germline. CDR3 sequence reads: CASSFGSSGNTIYF. Written as DNA, the CDR3 is TGTGCCAGCAGCTTTGGGAGCTCTGGAAACACCATATATTTT.

CDR3 bases: TGTGCCATCAGGAAGGGACTAGCATCCTACGAGCAGTACTTC. Residues: CAIRKGLASYEQYF. This chain joins TRBV10-3 and TRBJ2-7; 9 nucleotides match TRBD2. The germline CDR1 and CDR2 sequences are ENHRY and SYGVKD. This CDR3 spans 14 amino acids. With V trimmed by 6 bases and J by 1 base, 4 bases remained unmatched.

V gene TRBV20-1 combines with J gene TRBJ2-1; 11 nucleotides match TRBD2. Looked up from germline, CDR1 is DFQATT and CDR2 is SNEGSKA (reference sequence). The CDR3 loop spans 15 amino acids. The ends lost 3 bases at V and 4 bases at J; junction bases unmatched: 5. CDR3 bases: TGCAGTGCTAGTTTAGCGGGGGGGTTTTACAATGAGCAGTTCTTC. This codes for CSASLAGGFYNEQFF.

This clone was recorded a few times. V and J are TRBV3-1 (or the pseudogene TRBV3-2) and TRBJ1-1; the match to TRBD1 covers 7 bases. This CDR3 spans 14 amino acids. V lost 4 bases to trimming and J lost 0 bases; unmatched junction nucleotides: 2. The V gene's germline CDR1 is LGHDT and CDR2 YNNKEL (reference sequence). The DNA for the CDR3 is TGTGCCAGCAGCCCCAGGGGGATGAACACTGAAGCTTTCTTT. Its translation is CASSPRGMNTEAFF.

The CDR3 sequence is CASSLTPTWDRVYGYTF. CDR3 sequence (DNA): TGTGCCAGCAGCTTAACTCCAACCTGGGACAGGGTCTATGGCTACACCTTC. J is TRBJ1-2 and V is TRBV7-3; 9 bases are a match to TRBD1. The CDR3 covers 17 residues. V gave up 0 bases and J gave up 4 bases; unmatched junction bases: 9. CDR1 and CDR2 from the germline V gene are SGHTA and FQGTGA.

As DNA, the CDR3 is TGTGCCAGCAGCTTACCGGGACAGGGTCACTCTGGGGCCAACGTCCTGACTTTC. Translated, it gives CASSLPGQGHSGANVLTF. The rearrangement uses TRBV7-3 and TRBJ2-6, with 9 bases identical to TRBD1. V gave up 2 bases and J gave up 0 bases; unmatched junction bases: 5. The CDR3 covers 18 residues. Germline CDR1 reads SGHTA; CDR2 reads FQGTGA.

The sample holds one count of this clone. The chain combines TRBV10-3 with TRBJ2-3; 12 bases align to TRBD2. This CDR3 is built from 15 residues. CDR1 is ENHRY and CDR2 is SYGVKD in the germline V gene. V dropped 8 bases and J dropped 2; count of bases not matched to a gene: 5. For the CDR3, the DNA is TGTGCCATCCGGACTAGCGGGAAGAACACAGATACGCAGTATTTT. It specifies CAIRTSGKNTDTQYF.

This clone was found a few times. This chain links TRBV6-5 with TRBJ1-1, with D hard to call. Germline values: CDR1 MNHEY, CDR2 SVGAGI. The CDR3 sequence is 13 residues long. The ends were cut back, 6 bases at V and 3 bases at J, with 11 bases in the middle. The CDR3 DNA reads as TGTGCCAGCAGACTTGGACTTTACACTGAAGCTTTCTTT. Protein sequence: CASRLGLYTEAFF.

The chain is built from TRBV28 and TRBJ2-7, with D possibly TRBD1 on 6 matching bases. V lost 0 bases, J lost 5 bases, and 14 bases lay in between. This CDR3 comprises 15 residues. The germline V gene has CDR1 MDHEN and CDR2 SYDVKM. CDR3 residues: CASSLWSGDGDEQYF. CDR3 bases: TGTGCCAGCAGTTTATGGTCAGGGGATGGCGACGAGCAGTACTTC.

V gene TRBV7-9 combines with J gene TRBJ2-3; D unresolved. This CDR3 comprises 13 residues. The V end lost 3 bases, the J end lost 4 bases, and 8 bases lay between the germline ends. In germline, CDR1 is SEHNR, CDR2 FQNEAQ (reference sequence). CDR3 region: CASSLYEADTQYF. As DNA, the CDR3 is TGTGCCAGCAGCTTGTACGAGGCAGATACGCAGTATTTT.

This chain joins TRBV12-3 or TRBV12-4 and TRBJ2-1; D is perhaps TRBD1 (7 bases). The V gene lost 7 bases and the J gene lost 8 bases, with 12 bases spanning the gap. This CDR3 has 12 amino acids. The CDR3 DNA reads as TGTGCCAGCAAAGCAGGGGGGTATGAGCAGTTCTTC. Translation gives CASKAGGYEQFF.

This chain uses TRBV11-2 with TRBJ2-1; 11 bases fit TRBD2. CDR1 is SGHAT, CDR2 FQNNGV, per germline. The CDR3 has 16 residues. V lost 5 bases to trimming and J lost 7 bases; unmatched junction nucleotides: 10. CDR3 in DNA: TGTGCCAGCAGCGTCCCGGGACTAGCGGATCTTAATGAGCAGTTCTTC. It yields the protein CASSVPGLADLNEQFF. The full variable domain, in which reference TRBV11-2 and TRBJ2-1 provide the parts outside the CDR3, is EAGVAQSPRYKIIEKRQSVAFWCNPISGHATLYWYQQILGQGPKLLIQFQNNGVVDDSQLPKDRFSAERLKGVDSTLKIQPAKLEDSAVYLCASSVPGLADLNEQFFGPGTRLTVL.

V usage is TRBV4-3 and J usage is TRBJ2-5; no reliable D call. V was pared by 1 base and J by 5 bases, with 8 bases between. This CDR3 is built from 13 residues. From germline, CDR1 is LGHNA and CDR2 YSLEER. The CDR3 DNA reads TGCGCCAGCAGCCAAGCACTAACGGAGACCCAGTACTTC. The encoded protein is CASSQALTETQYF.